This T cell receptor beta chain was identified in a study of blood T cell repertoires in COVID-19. Produced via immunoSEQ multiplex PCR; TCRdb's table is partial and in-frame only. The sample records a few hundred thousand clones, 85% being singletons. Germline loops: CDR1 SEHNR, CDR2 FQNEAQ (reference sequence). V lost 5 bases and J lost 2; bases outside the gene matches: 7. The CDR3 has 16 amino acids. The clonotype comes from a man aged 35 to 55 who had recovered from COVID-19. The chain carries TRBV7-9 and TRBJ2-2; TRBD2 matches 8 bases. The sequenced material came from PBMCs or T cells enriched from blood (not recorded which). The CDR3 DNA reads TGTGCCAGCAGCCAAGGACTAGCATTAAACACCGGGGAGCTGTTTTTT. Protein: CASSQGLALNTGELFF.